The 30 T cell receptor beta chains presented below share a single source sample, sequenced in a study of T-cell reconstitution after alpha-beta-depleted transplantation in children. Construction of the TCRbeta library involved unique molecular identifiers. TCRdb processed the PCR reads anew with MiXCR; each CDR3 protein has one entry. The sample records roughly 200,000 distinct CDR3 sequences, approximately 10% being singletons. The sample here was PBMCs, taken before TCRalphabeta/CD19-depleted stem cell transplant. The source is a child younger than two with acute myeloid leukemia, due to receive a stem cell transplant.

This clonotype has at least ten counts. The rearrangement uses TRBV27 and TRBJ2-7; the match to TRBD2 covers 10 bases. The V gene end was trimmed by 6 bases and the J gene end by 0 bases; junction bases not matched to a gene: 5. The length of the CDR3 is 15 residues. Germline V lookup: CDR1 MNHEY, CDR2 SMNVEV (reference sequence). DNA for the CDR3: TGTGCCAGCAGCCTGACTAGCGGGTTCTCCTACGAGCAGTACTTC. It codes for CASSLTSGFSYEQYF.

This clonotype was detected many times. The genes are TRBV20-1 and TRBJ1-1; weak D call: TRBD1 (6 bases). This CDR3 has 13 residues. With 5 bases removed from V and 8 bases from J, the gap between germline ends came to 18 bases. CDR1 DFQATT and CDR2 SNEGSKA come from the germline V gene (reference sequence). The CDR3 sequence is CSASHPTGPEAFF. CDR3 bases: TGCAGTGCTTCCCACCCTACAGGGCCCGAAGCTTTCTTT.

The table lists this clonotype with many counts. The CDR3 region has the DNA TGTGCCATCAGTGCCCGGGAGGGCCACAATGAGCAGTTCTTC. This encodes CAISAREGHNEQFF. The chain combines TRBV10-3 with TRBJ2-1, with TRBD2 identical over 8 bases. The V segment lost 4 bases and the J segment 5 bases; nucleotides outside the gene matches: 4. The CDR3 is 14 amino acids. In germline, CDR1 is ENHRY, CDR2 SYGVKD.

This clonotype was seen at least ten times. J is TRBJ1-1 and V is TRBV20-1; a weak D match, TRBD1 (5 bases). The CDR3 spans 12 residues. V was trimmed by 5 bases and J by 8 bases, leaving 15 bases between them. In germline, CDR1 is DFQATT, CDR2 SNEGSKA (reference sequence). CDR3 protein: CSASTGGREAFF. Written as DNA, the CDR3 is TGCAGTGCTTCTACAGGAGGAAGAGAAGCTTTCTTT.

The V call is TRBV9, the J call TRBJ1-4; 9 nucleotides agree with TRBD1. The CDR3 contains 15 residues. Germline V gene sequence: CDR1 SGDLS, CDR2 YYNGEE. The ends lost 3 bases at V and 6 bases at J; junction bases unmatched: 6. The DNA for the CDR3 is TGTGCCAGCAGCGGGGACAGGGTTCCCGATGAAAAACTGTTTTTT. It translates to CASSGDRVPDEKLFF. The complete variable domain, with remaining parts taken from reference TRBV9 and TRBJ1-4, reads DSGVTQTPKHLITATGQRVTLRCSPRSGDLSVYWYQQSLDQGLQFLIQYYNGEERAKGNILERFSAQQFPDLHSELNLSSLELGDSALYFCASSGDRVPDEKLFFGSGTQLSVL.

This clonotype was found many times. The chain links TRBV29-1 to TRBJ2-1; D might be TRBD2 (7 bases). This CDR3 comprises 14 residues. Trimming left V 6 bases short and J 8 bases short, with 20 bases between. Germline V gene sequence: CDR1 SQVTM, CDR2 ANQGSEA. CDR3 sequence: CSVIETGGRDEQFF. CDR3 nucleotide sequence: TGCAGCGTGATTGAAACGGGGGGCCGGGATGAGCAGTTCTTC.

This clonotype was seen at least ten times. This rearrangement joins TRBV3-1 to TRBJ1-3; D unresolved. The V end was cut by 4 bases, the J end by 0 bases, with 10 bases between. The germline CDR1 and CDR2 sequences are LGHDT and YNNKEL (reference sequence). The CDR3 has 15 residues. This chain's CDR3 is CASSLTTGSGNTIYF. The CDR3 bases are TGTGCCAGCAGCCTCACGACCGGCTCTGGAAACACCATATATTTT.

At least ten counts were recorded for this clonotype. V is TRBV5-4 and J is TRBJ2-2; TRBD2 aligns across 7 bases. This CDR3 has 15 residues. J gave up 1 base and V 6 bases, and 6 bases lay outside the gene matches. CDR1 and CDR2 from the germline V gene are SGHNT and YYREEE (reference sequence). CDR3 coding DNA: TGTGCCAGCACCGTCGGCGGGAGGAACACCGGGGAGCTGTTTTTT. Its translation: CASTVGGRNTGELFF.

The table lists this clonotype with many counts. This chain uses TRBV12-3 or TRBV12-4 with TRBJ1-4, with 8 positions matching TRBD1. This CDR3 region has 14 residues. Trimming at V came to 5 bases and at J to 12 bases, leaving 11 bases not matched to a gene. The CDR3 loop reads CASSPPGQGWELFF. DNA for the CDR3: TGTGCCAGCAGTCCGCCCGGACAGGGTTGGGAACTGTTTTTT.

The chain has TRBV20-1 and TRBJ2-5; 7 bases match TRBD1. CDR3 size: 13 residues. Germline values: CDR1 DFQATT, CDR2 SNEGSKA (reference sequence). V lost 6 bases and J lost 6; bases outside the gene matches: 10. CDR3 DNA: TGCAGTGCGGCCCCACAGGGGAAACAGACCCAGTACTTC. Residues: CSAAPQGKQTQYF.

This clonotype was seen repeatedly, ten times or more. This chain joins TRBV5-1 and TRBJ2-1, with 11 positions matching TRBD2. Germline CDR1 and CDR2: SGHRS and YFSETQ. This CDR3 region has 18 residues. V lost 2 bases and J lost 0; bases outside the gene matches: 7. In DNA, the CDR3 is TGCGCCAGCAGCTTTCCCGGACTAGCGGGCAGCTCCTACAATGAGCAGTTCTTC. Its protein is CASSFPGLAGSSYNEQFF.

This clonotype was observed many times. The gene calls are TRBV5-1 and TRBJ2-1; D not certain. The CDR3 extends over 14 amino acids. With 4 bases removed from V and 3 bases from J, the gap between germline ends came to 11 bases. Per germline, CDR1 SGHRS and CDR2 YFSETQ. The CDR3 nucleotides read TGCGCCAGCAGCCCAGCGTTGGGCTACAATGAGCAGTTCTTC. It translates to CASSPALGYNEQFF.

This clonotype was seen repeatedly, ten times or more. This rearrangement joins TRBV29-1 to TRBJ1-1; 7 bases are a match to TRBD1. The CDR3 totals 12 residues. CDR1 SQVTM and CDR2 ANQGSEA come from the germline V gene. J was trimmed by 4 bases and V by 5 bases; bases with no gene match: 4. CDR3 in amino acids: CSVNRGGTEAFF. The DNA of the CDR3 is TGCAGCGTTAACAGGGGCGGCACTGAAGCTTTCTTT.

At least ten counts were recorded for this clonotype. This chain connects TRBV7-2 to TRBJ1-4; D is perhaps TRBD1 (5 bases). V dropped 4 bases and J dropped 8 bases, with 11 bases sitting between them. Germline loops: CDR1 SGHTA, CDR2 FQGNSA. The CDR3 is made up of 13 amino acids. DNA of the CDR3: TGTGCCAGCAGCTCAGACTGGGGCGAAAAACTGTTTTTT. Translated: CASSSDWGEKLFF.

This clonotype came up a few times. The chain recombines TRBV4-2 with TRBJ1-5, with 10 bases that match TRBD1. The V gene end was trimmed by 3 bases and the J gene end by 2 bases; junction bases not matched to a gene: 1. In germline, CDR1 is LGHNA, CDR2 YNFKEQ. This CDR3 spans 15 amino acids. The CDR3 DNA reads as TGTGCCAGCAGCCACGGGACAGGGGGCAATCAGCCCCAGCATTTT. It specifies CASSHGTGGNQPQHF.

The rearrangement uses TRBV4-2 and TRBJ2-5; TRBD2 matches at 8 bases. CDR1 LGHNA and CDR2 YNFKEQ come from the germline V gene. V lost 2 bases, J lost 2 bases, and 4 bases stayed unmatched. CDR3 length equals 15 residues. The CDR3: CASSQLTSGQETQYF. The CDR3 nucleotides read TGTGCCAGCAGCCAACTAACTAGCGGACAAGAGACCCAGTACTTC.

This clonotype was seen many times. The CDR3: CASSQVSSGKQAYEQYF. The CDR3 bases are TGCGCCAGCAGCCAAGTGTCTAGCGGAAAGCAGGCCTACGAGCAGTACTTC. This chain uses TRBV4-1 with TRBJ2-7, with 7 nucleotides matching TRBD2. The CDR3 length is 17 residues. Germline CDR1 MGHRA, CDR2 YSYEKL. The V gene end was trimmed by 1 base and the J gene end by 2 bases; junction bases not matched to a gene: 11.

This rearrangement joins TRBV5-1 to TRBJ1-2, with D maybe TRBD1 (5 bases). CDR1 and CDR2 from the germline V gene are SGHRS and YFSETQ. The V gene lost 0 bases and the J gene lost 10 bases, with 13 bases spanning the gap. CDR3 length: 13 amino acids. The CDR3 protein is CASSLGQREDYTF. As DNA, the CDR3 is TGCGCCAGCAGCTTGGGACAGCGGGAGGACTACACCTTC. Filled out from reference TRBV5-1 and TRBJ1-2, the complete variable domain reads KAGVTQTPRYLIKTRGQQVTLSCSPISGHRSVSWYQQTPGQGLQFLFEYFSETQRNKGNFPGRFSGRQFSNSRSEMNVSTLELGDSALYLCASSLGQREDYTFGSGTRLTVV.

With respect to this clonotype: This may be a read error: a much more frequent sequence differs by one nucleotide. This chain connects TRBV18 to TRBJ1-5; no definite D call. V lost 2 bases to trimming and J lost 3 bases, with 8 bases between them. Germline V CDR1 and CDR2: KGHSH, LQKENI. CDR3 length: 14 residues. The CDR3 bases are TGTGCCAGCTCACCAAGACGGATCAATCAGCCCCAGCATTTT. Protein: CASSPRRINQPQHF.

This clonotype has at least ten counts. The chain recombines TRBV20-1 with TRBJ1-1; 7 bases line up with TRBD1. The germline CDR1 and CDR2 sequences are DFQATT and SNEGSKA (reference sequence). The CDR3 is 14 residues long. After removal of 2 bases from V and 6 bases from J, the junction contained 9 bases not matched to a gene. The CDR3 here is CSARFRQGKPEAFF. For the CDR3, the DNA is TGCAGTGCTAGATTCCGACAGGGAAAGCCTGAAGCTTTCTTT.

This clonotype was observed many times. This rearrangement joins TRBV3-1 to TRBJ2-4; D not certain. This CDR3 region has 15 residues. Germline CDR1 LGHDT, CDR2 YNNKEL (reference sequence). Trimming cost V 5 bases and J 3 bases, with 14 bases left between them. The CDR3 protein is CASSNGGIVKNIQYF. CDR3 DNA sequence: TGTGCCAGCAGCAACGGTGGGATAGTCAAAAACATTCAGTACTTC. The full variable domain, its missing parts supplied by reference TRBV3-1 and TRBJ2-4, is DTAVSQTPKYLVTQMGNDKSIKCEQNLGHDTMYWYKQDSKKFLKIMFSYNNKELIINETVPNRFSPKSPDKAHLNLHINSLELGDSAVYFCASSNGGIVKNIQYFGAGTRLSVL.

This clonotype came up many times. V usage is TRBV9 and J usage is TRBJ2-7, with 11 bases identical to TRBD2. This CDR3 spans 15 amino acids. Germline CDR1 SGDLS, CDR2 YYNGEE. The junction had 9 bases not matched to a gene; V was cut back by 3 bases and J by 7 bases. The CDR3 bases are TGTGCCAGCAGCGCAGCCCTAGCGGGAGGAGGTGAGCAGTACTTC. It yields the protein CASSAALAGGGEQYF.

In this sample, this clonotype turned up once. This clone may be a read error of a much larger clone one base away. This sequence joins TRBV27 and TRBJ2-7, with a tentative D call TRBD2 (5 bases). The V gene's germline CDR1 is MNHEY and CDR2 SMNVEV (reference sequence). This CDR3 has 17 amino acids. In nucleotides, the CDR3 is TGTGCCAGCAGTCTTTGGGCCCCGGGATGGAGCTCCTACGAGCAGTCCTTC. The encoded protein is CASSLWAPGWSSYEQSF.

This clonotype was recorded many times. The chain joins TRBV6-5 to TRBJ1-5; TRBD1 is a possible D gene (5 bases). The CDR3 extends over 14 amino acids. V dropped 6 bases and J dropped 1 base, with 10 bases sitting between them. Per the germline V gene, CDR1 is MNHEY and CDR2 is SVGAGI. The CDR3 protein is CASSGHLSNQPQHF. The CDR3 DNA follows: TGTGCCAGCAGCGGACACTTGAGCAATCAGCCCCAGCATTTT.

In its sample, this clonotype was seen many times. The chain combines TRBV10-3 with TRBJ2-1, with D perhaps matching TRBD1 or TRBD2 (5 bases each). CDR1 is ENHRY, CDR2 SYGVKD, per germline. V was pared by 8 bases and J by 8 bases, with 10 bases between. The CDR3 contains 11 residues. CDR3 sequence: CAIGGLDEQFF. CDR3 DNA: TGTGCCATCGGGGGTCTAGATGAGCAGTTCTTC.

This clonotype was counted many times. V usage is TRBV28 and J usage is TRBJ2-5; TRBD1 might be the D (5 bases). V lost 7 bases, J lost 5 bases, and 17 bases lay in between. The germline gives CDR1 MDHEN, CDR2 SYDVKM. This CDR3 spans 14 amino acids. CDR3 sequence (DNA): TGTGCCAGCACCAGATCGAACAGGCGGGAGACCCAGTACTTC. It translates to CASTRSNRRETQYF.

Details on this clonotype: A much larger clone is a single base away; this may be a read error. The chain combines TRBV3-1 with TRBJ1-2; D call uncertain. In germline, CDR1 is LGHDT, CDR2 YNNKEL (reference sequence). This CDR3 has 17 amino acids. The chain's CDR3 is CASCQDPTVKLGYGYTF. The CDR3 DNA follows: TGTGCCAGCTGCCAAGATCCAACAGTGAAATTGGGATATGGCTACACCTTC.

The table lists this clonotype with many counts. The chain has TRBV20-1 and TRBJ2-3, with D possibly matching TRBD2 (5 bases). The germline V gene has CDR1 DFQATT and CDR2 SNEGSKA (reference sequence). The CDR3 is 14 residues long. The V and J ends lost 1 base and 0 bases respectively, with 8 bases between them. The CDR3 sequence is CSARAGGSTDTQYF. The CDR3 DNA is TGCAGTGCTAGAGCTGGCGGGAGCACAGATACGCAGTATTTT.

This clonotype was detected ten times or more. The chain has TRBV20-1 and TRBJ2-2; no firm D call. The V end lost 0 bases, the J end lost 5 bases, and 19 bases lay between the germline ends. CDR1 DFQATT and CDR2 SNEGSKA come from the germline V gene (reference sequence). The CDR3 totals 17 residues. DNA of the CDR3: TGCAGTGCTAGAGATCAACCCACTCGATTTATGACCGGGGAGCTGTTTTTT. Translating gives CSARDQPTRFMTGELFF.

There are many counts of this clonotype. CDR3 amino acids: CASSTGTETNEKLFF. DNA of the CDR3: TGTGCCAGCAGTACCGGGACAGAGACTAATGAAAAACTGTTTTTT. V and J are TRBV12-3 or TRBV12-4 and TRBJ1-4; 7 bases are a match to TRBD1. CDR3 length equals 15 residues. V trimming: 5 bases; J trimming: 2 bases; junction bases outside the gene matches: 5.